This TCR beta chain came from a study of cytomegalovirus exposure and HLA in healthy donors. Study-level results: Generally TCR sequences proved uncommon, though certain public TCRs appeared in numerous donors. A later look showed TCR association rates differing by HLA locus, highest for DRB1 and lowest for HLA-C. Analysis was carried out at a later point, and it linked a missense DCLRE1C variant to TCR beta V- and J-gene trimming. In vitro confirmation showed three CMV-associated chains to be CMV antigen specific.

The V and J ends lost 2 bases and 7 bases respectively, with 11 bases between them. The CDR3 runs to 14 residues. Germline V gene sequence: CDR1 SNHLY, CDR2 FYNNEI. The PCR ran on 60 Vbeta and 13 Jbeta primers. The protocol was immunoSEQ multiplex PCR, while the TCRdb copy is restricted to in-frame clones and leaves out a portion. Of some 140,000 clones in the sample, around 68% were seen once. In regard to this clone: Its antigen is not known.

The material sequenced was PBMCs. This chain uses TRBV2 with TRBJ1-4; D is possibly TRBD1 (5 bases). The sequence was obtained from a man under 40 in good health and CMV-seronegative. For the CDR3, the DNA is TGTGCCAGCAGTGAAAGGGGCCAAGGTGAAAAACTGTTTTTT. Protein product: CASSERGQGEKLFF.